This T cell receptor (beta chain) was retrieved from a study of OX40 agonist ivuxolimab in advanced cancers. Patients were excluded for autoimmune disease history or systemic immunosuppression. This clone is a singleton in its sample. The protocol was immunoSEQ multiplex PCR, while the TCRdb copy is restricted to in-frame clones and leaves out a portion. The data hold 40,000 or so clones, with 88% observed a single time. The TCR sequence derives from an adult with an advanced solid tumor such as melanoma, head and neck, liver or kidney cancer. Sequencing used CD4+ or CD8+ T cells sorted from blood, obtained in a trial of the OX40 agonist ivuxolimab.

The CDR3 DNA reads TGTGCCAGCCAACAGGGAGGCGGAAACACCATATATTTT. The encoded protein is CASQQGGGNTIYF. The chain carries TRBV6-6 and TRBJ1-3, with a tentative D call TRBD1 (6 bases). The CDR3 sequence is 13 residues long. V dropped 8 bases and J dropped 4 bases, with 12 bases sitting between them. Germline V lookup: CDR1 MNHNY, CDR2 SVGAGI (reference sequence).